Sequencing of this T cell receptor (beta chain) was carried out in a study of cytomegalovirus exposure and HLA in healthy donors. This PCR relied on a set of 60 Vbeta primers and 13 Jbeta primers. Sequenced by immunoSEQ multiplex PCR; TCRdb stores in-frame clones only, minus some. Here the sample spans over 150,000 clones, just under 75% being singletons. The CDR3 has 16 amino acids. Germline V CDR1 and CDR2: SGHNT, YYREEE (reference sequence). Trimming pared 4 bases from V and 1 base from J, leaving 17 bases between. This clone has just a few counts. The rearrangement joins TRBV5-4 to TRBJ1-1; D possibly corresponds to TRBD1 (6 bases). The sequencing input was PBMCs. This TCR came from a man aged 25-45 years in good health and CMV-seropositive. This CDR3 is CASSPEGGRRNTEAFF. The CDR3 DNA reads as TGTGCCAGCAGCCCTGAGGGGGGGCGTAGGAACACTGAAGCTTTCTTT.